Here is one T cell receptor (beta chain) with its context. The same CDR3 is also encoded by other DNA sequences in this sample. Repertoires were generated with immunoSEQ multiplex PCR, while TCRdb's copy carries only in-frame clones and drops some. The table shows some 120,000 clones, with 80% to 95% occurring only once. These data belong to a study of control samples from healthy donors and cancer patients. From germline, CDR1 is GTSNPN and CDR2 SVGIG (reference sequence). The V and J ends lost 0 bases and 0 bases respectively, with 6 bases between them. There are 14 residues in the CDR3. The rearrangement uses TRBV30 and TRBJ2-1; the D is unclear. The TCR sequence derives from a man aged 18 to 30 in good health. The sequenced sample was blood. CDR3: CAWSVYSSYNEQFF. CDR3 nucleotide sequence: TGTGCCTGGAGTGTGTACAGCTCCTACAATGAGCAGTTCTTC.